This TCR beta chain is drawn from a study of cytomegalovirus exposure and HLA in healthy donors. The germline V gene has CDR1 MNHEY and CDR2 SVGAGI. With V trimmed by 6 bases and J by 4 bases, 8 bases remained unmatched. The CDR3 is 14 residues long. Some clones are missing from TCRdb's copy, which holds only in-frame ones; the method was immunoSEQ multiplex PCR. This table holds some 120,000 clones, around 90% found once. V usage is TRBV6-5 and J usage is TRBJ1-2, with 7 bases aligning to TRBD1. The clonotype originates from a young woman in good health and CMV-seronegative. The sequenced sample consisted of PBMCs. CDR3 in DNA: TGTGCCAGCAGACGCGGGACAGCAGCCTATGGCTACACCTTC. This codes for CASRRGTAAYGYTF.